The text below deals with one T cell receptor (beta chain). Method: immunoSEQ multiplex PCR; TCRdb's copy keeps in-frame clones and lacks some. The sample has some 68,000 clones; 80% to 95% are singletons. Trimming removed 4 bases at V and 4 bases at J, with 13 bases between. The CDR3 has 14 residues. Germline loops: CDR1 LNHDA, CDR2 SQIVND (reference sequence). Specimen: PBMCs. This clonotype originated in a man aged 35 to 55 with rheumatoid arthritis. This chain uses TRBV19 with TRBJ2-5; TRBD1 is a possible D gene (6 bases). CDR3 protein: CASSTGAWGETQYF. The CDR3 DNA reads TGTGCCAGTAGTACAGGGGCTTGGGGAGAGACCCAGTACTTC.